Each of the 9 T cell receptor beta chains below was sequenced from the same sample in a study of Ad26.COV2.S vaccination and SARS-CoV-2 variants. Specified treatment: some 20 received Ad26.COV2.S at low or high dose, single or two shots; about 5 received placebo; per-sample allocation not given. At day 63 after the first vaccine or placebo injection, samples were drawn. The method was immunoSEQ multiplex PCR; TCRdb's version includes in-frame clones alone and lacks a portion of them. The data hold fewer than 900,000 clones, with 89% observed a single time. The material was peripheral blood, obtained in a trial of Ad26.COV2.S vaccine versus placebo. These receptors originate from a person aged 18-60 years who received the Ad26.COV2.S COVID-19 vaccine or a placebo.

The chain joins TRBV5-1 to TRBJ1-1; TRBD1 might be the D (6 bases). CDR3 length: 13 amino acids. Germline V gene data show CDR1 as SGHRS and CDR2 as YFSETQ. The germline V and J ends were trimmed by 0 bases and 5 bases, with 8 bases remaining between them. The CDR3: CASSLVQGTEAFF. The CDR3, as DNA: TGCGCCAGCAGCTTGGTACAGGGTACTGAAGCTTTCTTT.

CDR3 sequence reads: CASQGKNYGYTF. In DNA, the CDR3 is TGTGCCAGCCAGGGAAAGAACTATGGCTACACCTTC. The rearrangement uses TRBV9 and TRBJ1-2; the D gene is possibly TRBD1 (5 bases). Trimming cost V 7 bases and J 2 bases, with 9 bases left between them. This CDR3 is 12 amino acids long. From germline, CDR1 is SGDLS and CDR2 YYNGEE. Supplemented by reference TRBV9 and TRBJ1-2, the full variable domain reads DSGVTQTPKHLITATGQRVTLRCSPRSGDLSVYWYQQSLDQGLQFLIQYYNGEERAKGNILERFSAQQFPDLHSELNLSSLELGDSALYFCASQGKNYGYTFGSGTRLTVV.

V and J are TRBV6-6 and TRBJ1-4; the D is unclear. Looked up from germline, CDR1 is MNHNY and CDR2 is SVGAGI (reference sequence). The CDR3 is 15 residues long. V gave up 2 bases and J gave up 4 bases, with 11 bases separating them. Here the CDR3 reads CASSYKAGLNEKLFF. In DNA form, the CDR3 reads TGTGCCAGCAGTTACAAGGCAGGCCTTAATGAAAAACTGTTTTTT.

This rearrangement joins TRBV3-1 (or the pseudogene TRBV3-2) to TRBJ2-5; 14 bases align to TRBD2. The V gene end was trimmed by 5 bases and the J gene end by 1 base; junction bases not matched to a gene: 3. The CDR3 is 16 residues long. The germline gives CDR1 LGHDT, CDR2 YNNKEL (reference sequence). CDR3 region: CASSAGLAGGQETQYF. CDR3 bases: TGTGCCAGCAGCGCCGGACTAGCGGGGGGCCAAGAGACCCAGTACTTC.

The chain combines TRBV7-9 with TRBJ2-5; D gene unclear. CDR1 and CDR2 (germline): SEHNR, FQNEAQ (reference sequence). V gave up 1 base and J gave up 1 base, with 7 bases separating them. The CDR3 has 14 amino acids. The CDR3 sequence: CASSLVSAQETQYF. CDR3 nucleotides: TGTGCCAGCAGCTTAGTGTCTGCCCAAGAGACCCAGTACTTC.

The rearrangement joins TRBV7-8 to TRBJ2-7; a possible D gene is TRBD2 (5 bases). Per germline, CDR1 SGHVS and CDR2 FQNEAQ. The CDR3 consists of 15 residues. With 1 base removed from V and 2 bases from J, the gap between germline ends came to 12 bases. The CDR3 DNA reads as TGTGCCAGCAGCTTAGGGCGAGGGCCTACCTACGAGCAGTACTTC. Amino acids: CASSLGRGPTYEQYF.

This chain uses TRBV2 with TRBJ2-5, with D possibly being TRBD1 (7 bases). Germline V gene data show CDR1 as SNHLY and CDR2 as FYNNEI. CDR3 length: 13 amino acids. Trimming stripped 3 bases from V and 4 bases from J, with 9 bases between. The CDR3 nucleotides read TGTGCCAGCAGTGACAGGGGGGTAGAGACCCAGTACTTC. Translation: CASSDRGVETQYF.

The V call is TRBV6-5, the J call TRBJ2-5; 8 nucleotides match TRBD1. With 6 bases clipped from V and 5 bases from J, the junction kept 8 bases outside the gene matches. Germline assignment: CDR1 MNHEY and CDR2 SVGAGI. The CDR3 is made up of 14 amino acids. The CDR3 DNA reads TGTGCCAGCAGGAGACAGGGGACTGGGGAGACCCAGTACTTC. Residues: CASRRQGTGETQYF.

The CDR3 protein is CASSQGLQGAEETQYF. CDR3 sequence (DNA): TGTGCCAGCAGCCAAGGCCTACAGGGGGCAGAAGAGACCCAGTACTTC. This sequence joins TRBV4-2 and TRBJ2-5; 9 bases line up with TRBD1. The CDR3 extends over 16 amino acids. CDR1 LGHNA and CDR2 YNFKEQ come from the germline V gene. V dropped 1 base and J dropped 3; count of bases not matched to a gene: 6.